This record covers a single TCR beta chain. Antigen unknown. The sample is drawn from a study of T-cell memory formation after mild COVID-19. Study information: TCR clusters largely stayed donor specific. Study outcomes and limitations: Chiefly within CM and EM were the contracting CD4+ clones; CD8+ ones were within EMRA.

TCRdb reprocessed the 5' RACE reads via MiXCR and lists one record per CDR3 protein. This sample has about 100,000 distinct CDR3 sequences, with about an eighth found just once. The V and J ends lost 7 bases and 10 bases respectively, with 17 bases between them. The CDR3 has 12 amino acids. Looked up from germline, CDR1 is SQVTM and CDR2 is ANQGSEA. The chain has TRBV29-1 and TRBJ2-1; D perhaps matches TRBD1 (6 bases). The source is a man aged 18 to 35 who had mild COVID-19 (a few samples of this study predate the infection). Cell type and time point are not known. Specimen: PBMCs or a T cell subset sorted from them (not recorded which). The CDR3 sequence is CSAKTGLGEQFF. As DNA, the CDR3 is TGCAGCGCCAAGACAGGTCTAGGAGAGCAGTTCTTC.